Sequencing of this T cell receptor beta chain was carried out in a study of cytotoxic CD8 clonotypes in ibrutinib-treated CLL. Broader study findings: Clonality increased at ibrutinib response and stayed stable in sustained remission. At progression, however, it fell back toward baseline. Public clonotypes proved infrequent, and on treatment they shrank or remained steady.

Notes on this clone: What it binds is unknown.

This CDR3 comprises 15 residues. Trimming removed 0 bases at V and 9 bases at J, with 13 bases between. Germline values: CDR1 SGHNT, CDR2 YYREEE (reference sequence). Measured with immunoSEQ multiplex PCR; TCRdb has only the in-frame clones, and not every one. The data show some 200,000 clones, 70% to 75% seen once. This TCR derives from a human donor with chronic lymphocytic leukemia. Sequencing was performed on PBMCs, taken after 12 months of ibrutinib treatment. The rearrangement links TRBV5-4 to TRBJ1-6; weak D call: TRBD1 (6 bases). CDR3 bases: TGTGCCAGCAGCTTGGTGCTGGGGGCGCCTTCACCCCTCCACTTT. Its translation is CASSLVLGAPSPLHF.